One and the same sample provided the 10 T cell receptor beta chains below, sequenced in a study of cytomegalovirus exposure and HLA in healthy donors. 60 Vbeta and 13 Jbeta primers were used in PCR. Produced via immunoSEQ multiplex PCR; TCRdb's table is partial and in-frame only. This table holds approximately 110,000 clones, about 80% found once. The sample was PBMCs. The receptors here all came from a man aged 25-40 years in good health and CMV-seronegative.

The V and J genes are TRBV6-5 and TRBJ2-2; 8 positions agree with TRBD2. The CDR3 contains 15 residues. Germline CDR1 is MNHEY and CDR2 is SVGAGI. After removal of 2 bases from V and 1 base from J, the junction contained 0 bases not matched to a gene. The CDR3 loop is CASSYAGGNTGELFF. Written as DNA, the CDR3 is TGTGCCAGCAGTTACGCGGGGGGGAACACCGGGGAGCTGTTTTTT.

The gene calls are TRBV29-1 and TRBJ2-5, with D perhaps matching TRBD1 (6 bases). Germline CDR1 is SQVTM and CDR2 is ANQGSEA. V was shortened by 4 bases and J by 5 bases, with 17 bases between the two germline ends. The CDR3 length is 14 residues. The CDR3 is CSVGFAGAGETQYF. The CDR3 DNA reads TGCAGCGTTGGGTTCGCAGGGGCTGGGGAGACCCAGTACTTC. The whole variable domain, filled in from reference TRBV29-1 and TRBJ2-5, reads SAVISQKPSRDICQRGTSLTIQCQVDSQVTMMFWYRQQPGQSLTLIATANQGSEATYESGFVIDKFPISRPNLTFSTLTVSNMSPEDSSIYLCSVGFAGAGETQYFGPGTRLLVL.

This clone was seen just once. The CDR3 coding sequence is TGTGCCAGCAGCCTAAGAGGGCGATATGGCTACACCTTC. Residues: CASSLRGRYGYTF. This chain joins TRBV7-8 and TRBJ1-2; D not certain. V was pared by 5 bases and J by 5 bases, with 12 bases between. Germline V lookup: CDR1 SGHVS, CDR2 FQNEAQ. The CDR3 length is 13 residues.

V is TRBV9 and J is TRBJ1-2, with a possible D match to TRBD1 (6 bases). V lost 0 bases, J lost 4 bases, and 10 bases lay in between. The germline CDR1 and CDR2 sequences are SGDLS and YYNGEE. The CDR3 totals 14 residues. The CDR3 reads CASSVGQGTYGYTF. The CDR3 DNA reads TGTGCCAGCAGCGTAGGCCAGGGGACCTATGGCTACACCTTC.

The V gene is TRBV7-3, the J gene TRBJ1-1; no clear D. The CDR3 runs to 14 residues. Germline assignment: CDR1 SGHTA and CDR2 FQGTGA. With 2 bases removed from V and 5 bases from J, the gap between germline ends came to 12 bases. In DNA form, the CDR3 reads TGTGCCAGCAGCTTACACGTCGCGGGGACTGAAGCTTTCTTT. Amino acids: CASSLHVAGTEAFF.

The gene calls are TRBV23-1 and TRBJ2-5; 9 positions agree with TRBD2. TRBV23-1 qualifies as an ORF whose function is uncertain. J was trimmed by 3 bases and V by 0 bases; bases with no gene match: 8. CDR3 length: 17 amino acids. CDR3 sequence reads: CASSQSSSGKGKETQYF. The CDR3 coding sequence is TGCGCCAGCAGTCAATCTTCTAGCGGGAAAGGGAAAGAGACCCAGTACTTC.

This clone appeared a single time. The gene calls are TRBV10-1 and TRBJ2-7; 11 positions match TRBD1. CDR1 and CDR2 (germline): WNHNN, SYGVQD (reference sequence). The CDR3 loop spans 15 amino acids. V was pared by 3 bases and J by 5 bases, with 6 bases of the junction left unmatched. Here the CDR3 DNA reads TGCGCCAGCAGTGAAGGACAGGGGGCGAAAAACGAGCAGTACTTC. Translation: CASSEGQGAKNEQYF.

The chain is built from TRBV5-1 and TRBJ2-7; the match to TRBD1 covers 10 bases. Germline lookup yields CDR1 SGHRS and CDR2 YFSETQ. Trimming took 6 bases from V and 3 from J; bases not matched to a gene: 3. CDR3 length: 13 residues. The CDR3 here is CASTRTGGYEQYF. As DNA, the CDR3 is TGCGCCAGCACCAGGACAGGGGGCTACGAGCAGTACTTC.

The J gene is TRBJ1-1, the V gene TRBV27, with D hard to call. Germline assignment: CDR1 MNHEY and CDR2 SMNVEV (reference sequence). V gave up 10 bases and J gave up 4 bases, with 10 bases separating them. The length of the CDR3 is 11 residues. CDR3 sequence reads: CAKLPVTEAFF. The CDR3, as DNA: TGTGCCAAGCTTCCTGTCACTGAAGCTTTCTTT.

J is TRBJ2-1 and V is TRBV7-6, with unresolved D. This CDR3 has 13 residues. In germline, CDR1 is SGHVS, CDR2 FNYEAQ. V dropped 3 bases and J dropped 5 bases, with 8 bases sitting between them. The CDR3 bases are TGTGCCAGCAGCTTTAGTTCCAACAATGAGCAGTTCTTC. Its translation: CASSFSSNNEQFF.